The TCR beta chain described here comes from a study of blood T cell repertoires in COVID-19. Study background: Samples taken during acute and convalescent COVID-19 were collected in the United States, Italy and Spain. T cells, B-cell-depleted T cells, or PBMCs supplied cDNA or gDNA.

Germline V gene lookup returns CDR1 LNHDA and CDR2 SQIVND (reference sequence). This CDR3 region has 12 residues. The ends were cut back, 7 bases at V and 3 bases at J, with 9 bases in the middle. Sequencing was performed with immunoSEQ multiplex PCR; in TCRdb, only in-frame clones are kept and a portion is missing. Among about 330,000 clones listed, 92% were seen once. Individuals aged about 18 to 100 years were recruited from 24 US areas. Clinical histories supplied by participants themselves formed the basis of cohort assignment. This receptor was identified in a woman in her twenties or thirties who had recovered from COVID-19. The chain joins TRBV19 to TRBJ1-1; D ambiguous. Sequencing used PBMCs or T cells enriched from blood (not recorded which). The DNA for the CDR3 is TGTGCCAGTATGCAGAGGGACACTGAAGCTTTCTTT. Residues: CASMQRDTEAFF. Based on the CDR3 plus reference TRBV19 and TRBJ1-1, the full variable domain is DGGITQSPKYLFRKEGQNVTLSCEQNLNHDAMYWYRQDPGQGLRLIYYSQIVNDFQKGDIAEGYSVSREKKESFPLTVTSAQKNPTAFYLCASMQRDTEAFFGQGTRLTVV.